This TCR beta chain was retrieved from a study of T cell responses to AZD1222 COVID-19 vaccine. The table came from immunoSEQ multiplex PCR; TCRdb's copy has only in-frame clones and leaves some out. The repertoire has roughly 150,000 clones, about 89% of them found once; the top ten carry 1% to 1.5%. Trimming left V 3 bases short and J 2 bases short, with 11 bases between. CDR1 KGHSH and CDR2 LQKENI come from the germline V gene. CDR3 size: 14 residues. The sequenced sample was peripheral blood, obtained 28 days after the second AZD1222 dose. This TCR came from an adult who received the AZD1222 COVID-19 vaccine. V and J are TRBV18 and TRBJ2-7; a possible D gene is TRBD2 (6 bases). The CDR3 protein is CASSPLGRTYEQYF. CDR3 nucleotides: TGTGCCAGCTCACCGCTAGGGAGGACCTACGAGCAGTACTTC.